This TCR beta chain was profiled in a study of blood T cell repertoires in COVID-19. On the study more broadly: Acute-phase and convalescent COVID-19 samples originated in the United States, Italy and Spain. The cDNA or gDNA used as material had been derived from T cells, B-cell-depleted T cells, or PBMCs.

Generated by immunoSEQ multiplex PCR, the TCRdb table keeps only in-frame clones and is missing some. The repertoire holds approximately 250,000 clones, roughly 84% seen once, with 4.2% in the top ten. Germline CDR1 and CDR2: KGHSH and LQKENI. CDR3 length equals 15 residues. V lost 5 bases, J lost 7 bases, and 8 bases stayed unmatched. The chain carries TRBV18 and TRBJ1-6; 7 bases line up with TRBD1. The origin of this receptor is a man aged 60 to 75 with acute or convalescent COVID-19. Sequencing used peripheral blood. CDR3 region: CASSFTGTANSPLHF. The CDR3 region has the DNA TGTGCCAGCTCATTCACCGGGACAGCGAATTCACCCCTCCACTTT.